This entry concerns a single T cell receptor (beta chain). Its matching antigen is unknown. Memory CD4+ cells were defined as CD4+CD45RO+CD25-. Broader study findings: Tumor Tregs overlapped most with tumor, then blood, naive CD4+ cells.

After constant-region reverse-primer amplification, full-length variable regions underwent semi-nested PCR with Nested Universal Primer A. TCRdb re-analysed the 5' RACE reads in MiXCR, keeping a single row per CDR3 protein. The top ten hold more than 3% of the sample, which has around 52,000 distinct CDR3 sequences, around a quarter seen once. The V segment lost 1 base and the J segment 5 bases; nucleotides outside the gene matches: 8. Germline CDR1 and CDR2: SGHAT and FQNNGV. The CDR3 has 17 residues. Sequencing was done on a sample of tumor-infiltrating memory CD4+ T cells sorted from the breast tumor. Stated subset: memory CD4+ T cells, CD4+CD45RO+CD25-. This sequence joins TRBV11-2 and TRBJ2-5; 12 bases line up with TRBD1. The receptor was isolated from a female donor with breast cancer. The DNA of the CDR3 is TGTGCCAGCAGCTTAGGTGCGGGACAGGGGGCGATGGAGACCCAGTACTTC. This translates into CASSLGAGQGAMETQYF.